A selection of T cell receptor beta chains follows, all from one sample in a study of shared clonotypes between healthy human individuals. Data came from immunoSEQ multiplex PCR; TCRdb stores just in-frame clones and leaves some out. The table records some 2.1 million clones, about 95% of them present only once. The sample taken for sequencing was naive CD8+ T cells sorted from blood. These receptors originate from a man aged 18 to 29 in good health. Both conserved end residues are part of each CDR3. The D gene is left open where the match is weak. Some rows mark clone size as missing; the rest say once, few, many or name a class of expanded clone.

. | TRBJ2-7 | TRBD2 | TRBV9 | CASSPSAGVYEQYF | TGTGCCAGCAGCCCGTCAGCGGGAGTTTACGAGCAGTACTTC
. | TRBJ2-7 | . | TRBV9 | CASSLGFGYSYEQYF | TGTGCCAGCAGCTTGGGTTTCGGCTACTCCTACGAGCAGTACTTC
. | TRBJ2-6 | TRBD1 | TRBV5-4 | CASSPTGSSGANVLTF | TGTGCCAGCAGCCCGACAGGGTCCTCTGGGGCCAACGTCCTGACTTTC
. | TRBJ2-2 | TRBD2 | TRBV28 | CASSLDVSGDTGELFF | TGTGCCAGCAGTTTAGATGTTAGCGGGGACACCGGGGAGCTGTTTTTT
. | TRBJ2-5 | . | TRBV5-6 | CASSLEDDLSETQYF | TGTGCCAGCAGCTTGGAGGACGACTTATCTGAGACCCAGTACTTC
. | TRBJ1-3 | . | TRBV6-1 | CASSVDSSGNTIYF | TGTGCCAGCAGCGTCGACAGCTCTGGAAACACCATATATTTT
. | TRBJ2-2 | . | TRBV2 | CASSEDPGELFF | TGTGCCAGCAGTGAGGACCCCGGGGAGCTGTTTTTT
. | TRBJ2-1 | TRBD1 | TRBV6-6 | CATQDRGLDNEQFF | TGTGCCACCCAGGACAGGGGGCTCGACAATGAGCAGTTCTTC
. | TRBJ1-1 | . | TRBV4-3 | CASSQTSGRDAEAFF | TGCGCCAGCAGCCAAACCTCTGGGAGGGACGCTGAAGCTTTCTTT
. | TRBJ1-3 | . | TRBV7-8 | CASSLVGGGSGNTIYF | TGTGCCAGCAGCTTAGTAGGAGGGGGCTCTGGAAACACCATATATTTT
. | TRBJ2-7 | . | TRBV13 | CASSLGEDYEQYF | TGTGCCAGCAGCTTAGGTGAGGACTACGAGCAGTACTTC
. | TRBJ2-7 | . | TRBV4-3 | CASSGGLFYEQYF | TGCGCCAGCAGCGGAGGGCTATTCTACGAGCAGTACTTC
. | TRBJ2-5 | . | TRBV13 | CASSLGGRGVQETQYF | TGTGCCAGCAGCTTAGGCGGGCGTGGGGTCCAGGAGACCCAGTACTTC
. | TRBJ2-7 | TRBD2 | TRBV30 | CAWKLAGGRIICEQYF | TGTGCCTGGAAACTAGCGGGAGGGCGGATTATTTGCGAGCAGTACTTC
. | TRBJ2-6 | . | TRBV5-1 | CASIQGDSGANVLTF | TGCGCCAGCATACAGGGAGATTCTGGGGCCAACGTCCTGACTTTC
. | TRBJ2-3 | . | TRBV6-5 | CASSYQVGSADTQYF | TGTGCCAGCAGTTACCAGGTGGGATCGGCAGATACGCAGTATTTT
once | TRBJ1-3 | . | TRBV19 | CASTTLQVSGNTIYF | TGTGCCAGTACGACCCTACAGGTCTCTGGAAACACCATATATTTT